These 20 T cell receptor beta chains came from one sample sequenced in a study of blood T cell repertoires in COVID-19. The table came from immunoSEQ multiplex PCR; TCRdb's copy has only in-frame clones and leaves some out. The table shows approximately 50,000 clones, with around 80% occurring only once. Sequenced sample: peripheral blood. The receptors originated from a man in his 70s with acute or convalescent COVID-19.

This chain uses TRBV5-6 with TRBJ1-1, with 7 positions matching TRBD1. Germline assignment: CDR1 SGHDT and CDR2 YYEEEE. Germline trimming cut 3 bases from V and 2 bases from J; bases unmatched to any gene: 7. The CDR3 extends over 15 amino acids. CDR3 in amino acids: CASSSGQAANTEAFF. CDR3 sequence (DNA): TGTGCCAGCAGCTCTGGACAGGCTGCAAACACTGAAGCTTTCTTT. The full variable domain, completed using reference TRBV5-6 and TRBJ1-1, is DAGVTQSPTHLIKTRGQQVTLRCSPKSGHDTVSWYQQALGQGPQFIFQYYEEEERQRGNFPDRFSGHQFPNYSSELNVNALLLGDSALYLCASSSGQAANTEAFFGQGTRLTVV.

The rearrangement links TRBV28 to TRBJ2-5; D is ambiguous. CDR1 is MDHEN, CDR2 SYDVKM, per germline. The CDR3 has 17 residues. CDR3 region: CPIGKLGPWARRETQYF. CDR3 DNA sequence: TGTCCCATCGGTAAGCTGGGCCCGTGGGCCCGACGGGAGACCCAGTACTTC.

CDR3 protein: CASSPSQGAGGYTF. Written as DNA, the CDR3 is TGTGCCAGCAGTCCGAGTCAGGGGGCGGGAGGCTACACCTTC. This chain uses TRBV6-5 with TRBJ1-2, with 8 bases matching TRBD1. Unmatched junction bases numbered 10, after V lost 5 bases and J lost 8 bases. The CDR3 is 14 residues long. Germline values: CDR1 MNHEY, CDR2 SVGAGI.

The chain carries TRBV5-6 and TRBJ2-3, with D maybe TRBD2 (6 bases). The CDR3 length is 15 residues. Germline-derived CDR1 and CDR2 are SGHDT and YYEEEE. V lost 0 bases and J lost 2, with 10 bases in between. Written as DNA, the CDR3 is TGTGCCAGCAGCTTGGCAGGGACTGCCACAGATACGCAGTATTTT. This translates into CASSLAGTATDTQYF. The entire variable domain, with the rest obtained from reference TRBV5-6 and TRBJ2-3, is as follows: DAGVTQSPTHLIKTRGQQVTLRCSPKSGHDTVSWYQQALGQGPQFIFQYYEEEERQRGNFPDRFSGHQFPNYSSELNVNALLLGDSALYLCASSLAGTATDTQYFGPGTRLTVL.

This clone was seen just once. The gene calls are TRBV5-1 and TRBJ2-3; TRBD2 matches 12 bases. V lost 0 bases to trimming and J lost 6 bases; unmatched junction nucleotides: 8. CDR3 length equals 17 residues. Germline loops: CDR1 SGHRS, CDR2 YFSETQ. In DNA form, the CDR3 reads TGCGCCAGCAGCTTGGCCTCGGCTAGCGGGGGGGCGGATACGCAGTATTTT. Translation: CASSLASASGGADTQYF.

The genes are TRBV28 and TRBJ1-3; 7 bases fit TRBD1. The length of the CDR3 is 15 residues. The V gene's germline CDR1 is MDHEN and CDR2 SYDVKM. The V and J ends lost 6 bases and 2 bases, in that order; junction bases with no gene match: 7. In nucleotides, the CDR3 is TGTGCCAGCAGGCTCCTTACAGGGGCTGGAAACACCATATATTTT. It translates to CASRLLTGAGNTIYF.

J is TRBJ1-5 and V is TRBV30, with a weak D call TRBD1 (5 bases). Trimming removed 2 bases at V and 8 bases at J, with 16 bases between. This CDR3 has 14 residues. Germline CDR1 is GTSNPN and CDR2 is SVGIG (reference sequence). For the CDR3, the DNA is TGTGCCTGGAGTCTACAGGACCCGTGGGAGCCCCAGCATTTT. It encodes CAWSLQDPWEPQHF.

The V gene is TRBV18, the J gene TRBJ1-2; perhaps TRBD1 as D (5 bases). The V gene's germline CDR1 is KGHSH and CDR2 LQKENI. The V and J ends lost 3 bases and 0 bases respectively, with 11 bases between them. There are 15 residues in the CDR3. CDR3 nucleotides: TGTGCCAGCTCACCTGCGACAGATTCTAACTATGGCTACACCTTC. Translated, it gives CASSPATDSNYGYTF. Drawing the rest from reference TRBV18 and TRBJ1-2, the complete variable domain is NAGVMQNPRHLVRRRGQEARLRCSPMKGHSHVYWYRQLPEEGLKFMVYLQKENIIDESGMPKERFSAEFPKEGPSILRIQQVVRGDSAAYFCASSPATDSNYGYTFGSGTRLTVV.

The chain couples TRBV7-9 to TRBJ2-1; D is perhaps TRBD2 (5 bases). Germline V CDR1 and CDR2: SEHNR, FQNEAQ (reference sequence). The CDR3 loop spans 12 amino acids. Trimming took off 5 bases at V and 10 bases at J, with 12 bases between the two ends. In nucleotides, the CDR3 is TGTGCCAGCAGCCTATCGGACTTGGAGCAGTTCTTC. Protein: CASSLSDLEQFF.

The chain uses TRBV7-9 and TRBJ2-2, with D perhaps matching TRBD2 (5 bases). Germline V gene data show CDR1 as SEHNR and CDR2 as FQNEAQ (reference sequence). Trimming stripped 5 bases from V and 5 bases from J, with 6 bases between. The CDR3 covers 12 residues. CDR3 in DNA: TGTGCCAGCAGCGAGGGTACCGGGGAGCTGTTTTTT. Translated, it gives CASSEGTGELFF.

This chain uses TRBV4-1 with TRBJ2-5, with 7 positions matching TRBD2. Germline V gene sequence: CDR1 MGHRA, CDR2 YSYEKL. This CDR3 has 15 amino acids. The V and J ends lost 4 bases and 2 bases, in that order; junction bases with no gene match: 7. The CDR3 DNA reads TGCGCCAGCAGCCCTGGGCGGGGGTTTCAAGAGACCCAGTACTTC. Its protein is CASSPGRGFQETQYF.

The rearrangement joins TRBV7-6 to TRBJ2-1; 11 bases match TRBD1. This CDR3 contains 14 residues. The V gene's germline CDR1 is SGHVS and CDR2 FNYEAQ. J lost 10 bases, V lost 2 bases, and 4 bases had no gene match. CDR3 DNA sequence: TGTGCCAGCAGCTTAACGGACAGGGGGCTCGAGCAGTTCTTC. Residues: CASSLTDRGLEQFF.

CDR3: CASSHLEVTGELFF. DNA of the CDR3: TGCGCCAGCAGCCACCTCGAGGTCACCGGGGAGCTGTTTTTT. The chain links TRBV4-1 to TRBJ2-2, with no clear D. The CDR3 is 14 residues long. V was shortened by 3 bases and J by 4 bases, with 9 bases between the two germline ends. Germline CDR1 reads MGHRA; CDR2 reads YSYEKL.

In its sample, this clone was seen once. The chain is built from TRBV5-6 and TRBJ2-5; perhaps TRBD2 as D (9 bases). The CDR3 is 17 residues long. V shed 3 bases and J shed 5 bases, with 23 bases lying between them. The V gene's germline CDR1 is SGHDT and CDR2 YYEEEE. The CDR3 loop reads CASSSAGGRQGAETQYF. The CDR3 DNA sequence: TGTGCCAGCAGCTCCGCGGGGGGGCGGCAGGGGGCGGAGACCCAGTACTTC.

This clone occurred once. CDR3 DNA: TGCGCCAGCAAGAACGTACAGGGGGCAGCTTTCTTT. It encodes CASKNVQGAAFF. The chain is built from TRBV5-1 and TRBJ1-1, with 9 positions matching TRBD1. This CDR3 comprises 12 residues. Trimming cost V 6 bases and J 10 bases; bases outside gene matches: 7. Germline CDR1 reads SGHRS; CDR2 reads YFSETQ. Full variable domain (rest looked up from reference TRBV5-1 and TRBJ1-1): KAGVTQTPRYLIKTRGQQVTLSCSPISGHRSVSWYQQTPGQGLQFLFEYFSETQRNKGNFPGRFSGRQFSNSRSEMNVSTLELGDSALYLCASKNVQGAAFFGQGTRLTVV.

The chain combines TRBV9 with TRBJ2-1; 8 nucleotides line up with TRBD1. The V gene's germline CDR1 is SGDLS and CDR2 YYNGEE. The V and J ends lost 4 bases and 6 bases, in that order; junction bases with no gene match: 12. CDR3 length equals 16 residues. The CDR3 protein is CASSPRPGQATNEQFF. DNA for the CDR3: TGTGCCAGCAGCCCCCGTCCGGGACAGGCAACCAATGAGCAGTTCTTC.

CDR3 sequence (DNA): TGTGCCAGCAGCGCCTGGCGGGACGCAACCGGGGAGACCCAGTACTTC. Residues: CASSAWRDATGETQYF. J is TRBJ2-5 and V is TRBV5-6; D possibly corresponds to TRBD2 (6 bases). This CDR3 region has 16 residues. Between the trimmed V and J ends, which lost 4 bases and 5 bases, there was a span of 21 bases. Germline V gives CDR1 SGHDT, CDR2 YYEEEE.

V and J are TRBV19 and TRBJ2-1; D might be TRBD2 (6 bases). V lost 3 bases and J 9 bases, leaving 15 bases between the germline ends. This CDR3 is built from 14 residues. From germline, CDR1 is LNHDA and CDR2 SQIVND (reference sequence). CDR3 DNA: TGTGCCAGTAGTATTTCGAGCGCCGGGAGTGAGCAGTTCTTC. Its protein is CASSISSAGSEQFF. Full variable domain (remainder filled in from reference TRBV19 and TRBJ2-1): DGGITQSPKYLFRKEGQNVTLSCEQNLNHDAMYWYRQDPGQGLRLIYYSQIVNDFQKGDIAEGYSVSREKKESFPLTVTSAQKNPTAFYLCASSISSAGSEQFFGPGTRLTVL.

CDR3 bases: TGTGCCAGCAGCCCCGGTCGGACACCGGTTTTAGAGACCCAGTACTTC. This gives the protein CASSPGRTPVLETQYF. The chain carries TRBV7-3 and TRBJ2-5; D may be TRBD1 (5 bases). CDR3 length: 16 residues. The germline gives CDR1 SGHTA, CDR2 FQGTGA. Trimming stripped 5 bases from V and 4 bases from J, with 20 bases between.

In nucleotides, the CDR3 is TGTGCCAGCAGATTTGGACTAGCGGGAAAAGAGACCCAGTACTTC. Translation gives CASRFGLAGKETQYF. The chain employs TRBV27 and TRBJ2-5, with 12 nucleotides matching TRBD2. CDR3 length equals 15 residues. V shed 6 bases, J shed 3 bases, and the junction held 5 bases outside the gene matches. From germline, CDR1 is MNHEY and CDR2 SMNVEV (reference sequence).